The entry below describes one T cell receptor beta chain. The ends were cut back, 4 bases at V and 4 bases at J, with 8 bases in the middle. CDR1 and CDR2 (germline): LNHDA, SQIVND (reference sequence). This CDR3 is 14 amino acids long. These data come from a study of blood T cell repertoires in COVID-19. Study overall: PBMCs, B-cell-depleted T cells, or T cells were the source of the cDNA or gDNA that made up the material.

Method: immunoSEQ multiplex PCR; TCRdb's copy keeps in-frame clones and lacks some. This sample has a few hundred thousand clones; more than 80% occur once, and the top ten carry 3% to 4.5%. The sample was peripheral blood. J is TRBJ1-6 and V is TRBV19; D perhaps matches TRBD1 (5 bases). The source is a woman aged 40 to 50 with acute or convalescent COVID-19. The CDR3 sequence: CASSTDNYNSPLHF. In nucleotides, the CDR3 is TGTGCCAGTAGTACGGACAATTATAATTCACCCCTCCACTTT.